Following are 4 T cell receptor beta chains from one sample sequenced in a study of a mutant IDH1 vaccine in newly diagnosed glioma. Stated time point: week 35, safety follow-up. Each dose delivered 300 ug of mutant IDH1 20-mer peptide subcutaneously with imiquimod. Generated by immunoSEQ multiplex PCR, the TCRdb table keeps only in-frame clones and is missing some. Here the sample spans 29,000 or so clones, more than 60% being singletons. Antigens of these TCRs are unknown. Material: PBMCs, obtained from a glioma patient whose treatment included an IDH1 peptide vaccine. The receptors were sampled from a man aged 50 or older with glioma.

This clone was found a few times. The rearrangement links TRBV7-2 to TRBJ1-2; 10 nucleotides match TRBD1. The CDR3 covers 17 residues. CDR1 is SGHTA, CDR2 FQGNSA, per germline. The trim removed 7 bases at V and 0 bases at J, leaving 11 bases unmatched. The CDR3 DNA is TGTGCCAGCACCTTGGACAGGGGGAGTTTTTCTAACTATGGCTACACCTTC. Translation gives CASTLDRGSFSNYGYTF.

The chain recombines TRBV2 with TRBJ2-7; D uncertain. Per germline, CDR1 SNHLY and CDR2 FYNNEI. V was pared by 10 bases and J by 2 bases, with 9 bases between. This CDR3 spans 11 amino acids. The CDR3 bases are TGTGCCACCATATCAACCTACGAGCAGTACTTC. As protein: CATISTYEQYF. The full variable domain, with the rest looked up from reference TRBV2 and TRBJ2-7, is EPEVTQTPSHQVTQMGQEVILRCVPISNHLYFYWYRQILGQKVEFLVSFYNNEISEKSEIFDDQFSVERPDGSNFTLKIRSTKLEDSAMYFCATISTYEQYFGPGTRLTVT.

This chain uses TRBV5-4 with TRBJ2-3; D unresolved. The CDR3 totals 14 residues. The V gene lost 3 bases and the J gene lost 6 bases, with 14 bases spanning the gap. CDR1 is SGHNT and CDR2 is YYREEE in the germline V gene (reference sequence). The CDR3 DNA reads TGTGCCAGCAGCTCTTACTCCGAGAAGGATACGCAGTATTTT. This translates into CASSSYSEKDTQYF. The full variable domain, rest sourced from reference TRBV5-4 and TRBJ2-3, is ETGVTQSPTHLIKTRGQQVTLRCSSQSGHNTVSWYQQALGQGPQFIFQYYREEENGRGNFPPRFSGLQFPNYSSELNVNALELDDSALYLCASSSYSEKDTQYFGPGTRLTVL.

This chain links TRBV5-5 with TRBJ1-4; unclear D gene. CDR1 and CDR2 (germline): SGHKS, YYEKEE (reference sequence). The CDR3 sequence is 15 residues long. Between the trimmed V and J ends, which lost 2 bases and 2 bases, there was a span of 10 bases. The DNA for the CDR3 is TGTGCCAGCAGCTTTACGGGAGGCACTAATGAAAAACTGTTTTTT. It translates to CASSFTGGTNEKLFF.